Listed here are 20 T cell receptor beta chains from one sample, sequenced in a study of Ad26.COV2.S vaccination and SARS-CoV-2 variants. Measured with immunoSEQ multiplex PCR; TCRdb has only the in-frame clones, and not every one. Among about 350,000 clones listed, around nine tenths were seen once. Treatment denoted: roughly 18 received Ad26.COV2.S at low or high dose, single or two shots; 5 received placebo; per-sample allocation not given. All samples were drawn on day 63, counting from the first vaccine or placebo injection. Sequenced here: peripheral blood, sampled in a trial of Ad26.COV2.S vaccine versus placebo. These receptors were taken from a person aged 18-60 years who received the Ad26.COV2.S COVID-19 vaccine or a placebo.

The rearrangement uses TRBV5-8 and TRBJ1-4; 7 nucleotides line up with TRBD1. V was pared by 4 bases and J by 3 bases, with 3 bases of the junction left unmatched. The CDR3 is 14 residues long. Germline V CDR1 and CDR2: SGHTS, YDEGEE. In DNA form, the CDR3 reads TGTGCCAGCAGCACGGGACAGCCTAATGAAAAACTGTTTTTT. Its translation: CASSTGQPNEKLFF. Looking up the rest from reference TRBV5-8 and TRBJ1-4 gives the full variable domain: EAGVTQSPTHLIKTRGQQATLRCSPISGHTSVYWYQQALGLGLQFLLWYDEGEERNRGNFPPRFSGRQFPNYSSELNVNALELEDSALYLCASSTGQPNEKLFFGSGTQLSVL.

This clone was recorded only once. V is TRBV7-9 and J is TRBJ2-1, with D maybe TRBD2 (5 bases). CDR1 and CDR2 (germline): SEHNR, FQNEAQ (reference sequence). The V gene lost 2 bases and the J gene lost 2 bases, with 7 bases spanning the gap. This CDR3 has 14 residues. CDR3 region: CASSLRGTYNEQFF. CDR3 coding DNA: TGTGCCAGCAGCTTACGGGGAACCTACAATGAGCAGTTCTTC.

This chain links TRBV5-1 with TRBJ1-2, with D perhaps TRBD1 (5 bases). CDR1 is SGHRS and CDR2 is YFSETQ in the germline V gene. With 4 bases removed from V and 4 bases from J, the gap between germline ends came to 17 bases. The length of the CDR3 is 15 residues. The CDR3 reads CASSDPGTALYGYTF. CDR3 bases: TGCGCCAGCAGCGATCCCGGGACGGCCCTCTATGGCTACACCTTC.

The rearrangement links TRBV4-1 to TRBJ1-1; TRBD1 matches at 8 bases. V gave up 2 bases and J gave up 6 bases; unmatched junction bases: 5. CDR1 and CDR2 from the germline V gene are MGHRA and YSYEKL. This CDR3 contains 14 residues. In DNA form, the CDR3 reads TGCGCCAGCAGCCAATTCGACAGGGGCGCTGAAGCTTTCTTT. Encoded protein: CASSQFDRGAEAFF.

CDR3 in DNA: TGTGCCAGTATAACAGGCACTGAAGCTTTCTTT. This codes for CASITGTEAFF. This rearrangement joins TRBV6-5 to TRBJ1-1; D is perhaps TRBD1 (5 bases). Germline V gives CDR1 MNHEY, CDR2 SVGAGI. This CDR3 is 11 amino acids long. The ends were cut back, 9 bases at V and 4 bases at J, with 9 bases in the middle.

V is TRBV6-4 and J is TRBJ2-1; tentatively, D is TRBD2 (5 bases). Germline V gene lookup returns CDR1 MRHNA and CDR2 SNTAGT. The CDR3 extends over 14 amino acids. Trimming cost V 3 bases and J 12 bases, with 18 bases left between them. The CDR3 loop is CASSEVAKPGRQFF. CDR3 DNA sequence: TGTGCCAGCAGTGAGGTCGCAAAGCCGGGGAGGCAGTTCTTC.

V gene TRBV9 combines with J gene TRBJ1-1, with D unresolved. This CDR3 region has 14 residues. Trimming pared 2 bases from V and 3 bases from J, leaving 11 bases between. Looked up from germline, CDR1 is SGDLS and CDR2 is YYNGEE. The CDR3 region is CASSVSGFDTEAFF. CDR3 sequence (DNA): TGTGCCAGCAGCGTTTCCGGGTTTGACACTGAAGCTTTCTTT.

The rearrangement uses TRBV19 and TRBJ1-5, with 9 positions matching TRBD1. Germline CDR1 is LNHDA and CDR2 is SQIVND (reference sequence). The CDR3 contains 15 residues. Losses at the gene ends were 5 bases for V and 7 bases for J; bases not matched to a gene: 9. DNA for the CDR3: TGTGCCAGTAGTGCGGGACAGGGAGGAAACCAGCCCCAGCATTTT. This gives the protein CASSAGQGGNQPQHF.

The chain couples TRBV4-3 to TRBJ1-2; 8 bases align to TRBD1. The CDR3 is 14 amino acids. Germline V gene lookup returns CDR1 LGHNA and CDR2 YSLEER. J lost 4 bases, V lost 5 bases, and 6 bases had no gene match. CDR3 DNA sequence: TGCGCCAGCAGCGCAGACAGGGGAGCCTATGGCTACACCTTC. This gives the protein CASSADRGAYGYTF.

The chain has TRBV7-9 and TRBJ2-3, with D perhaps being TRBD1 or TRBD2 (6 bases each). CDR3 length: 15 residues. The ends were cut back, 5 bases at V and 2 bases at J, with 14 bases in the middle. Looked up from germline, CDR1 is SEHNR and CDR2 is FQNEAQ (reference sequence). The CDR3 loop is CASSNRGGTTDTQYF. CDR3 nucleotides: TGTGCCAGCAGCAATCGAGGGGGGACCACAGATACGCAGTATTTT.

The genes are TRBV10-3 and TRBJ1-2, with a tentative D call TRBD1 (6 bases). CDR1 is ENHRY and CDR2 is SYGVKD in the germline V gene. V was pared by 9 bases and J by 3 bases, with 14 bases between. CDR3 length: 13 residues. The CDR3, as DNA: TGTGCCATGACCACGGGGGCTTACTATGGCTACACCTTC. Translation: CAMTTGAYYGYTF.

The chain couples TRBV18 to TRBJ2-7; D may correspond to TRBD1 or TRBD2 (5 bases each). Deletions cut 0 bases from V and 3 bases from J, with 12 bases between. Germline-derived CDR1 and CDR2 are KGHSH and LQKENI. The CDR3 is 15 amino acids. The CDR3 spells CASSPPGRNVYEQYF. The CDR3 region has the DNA TGTGCCAGCTCACCACCGGGACGTAACGTCTACGAGCAGTACTTC.

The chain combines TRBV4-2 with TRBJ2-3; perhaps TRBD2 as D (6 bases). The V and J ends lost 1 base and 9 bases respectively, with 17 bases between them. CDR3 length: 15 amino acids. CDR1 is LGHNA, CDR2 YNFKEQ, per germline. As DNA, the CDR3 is TGTGCCAGCAGCCAAGGCTTTAGGGTTGGGGGGACGCAGTATTTT. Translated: CASSQGFRVGGTQYF.

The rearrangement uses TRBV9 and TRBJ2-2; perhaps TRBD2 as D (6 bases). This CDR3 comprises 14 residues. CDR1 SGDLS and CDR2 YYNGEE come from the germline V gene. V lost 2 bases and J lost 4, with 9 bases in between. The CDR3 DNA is TGTGCCAGCAGCGTGGAGGGCAGCACCGGGGAGCTGTTTTTT. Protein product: CASSVEGSTGELFF.

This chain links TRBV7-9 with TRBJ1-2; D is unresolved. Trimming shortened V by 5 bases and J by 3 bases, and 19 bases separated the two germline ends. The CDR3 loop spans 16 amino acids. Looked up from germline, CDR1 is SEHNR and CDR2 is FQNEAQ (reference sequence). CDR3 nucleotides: TGTGCCAGCAGCCCAAAATCAGAGGAAAAGGACTATGGCTACACCTTC. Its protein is CASSPKSEEKDYGYTF.

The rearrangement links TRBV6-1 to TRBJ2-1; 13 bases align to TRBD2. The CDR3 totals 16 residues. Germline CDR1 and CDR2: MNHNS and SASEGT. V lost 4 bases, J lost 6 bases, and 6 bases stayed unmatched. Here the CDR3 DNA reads TGTGCCAGCAGTGGCGGGACTAGCGGGGCCTTCAATGAGCAGTTCTTC. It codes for CASSGGTSGAFNEQFF.

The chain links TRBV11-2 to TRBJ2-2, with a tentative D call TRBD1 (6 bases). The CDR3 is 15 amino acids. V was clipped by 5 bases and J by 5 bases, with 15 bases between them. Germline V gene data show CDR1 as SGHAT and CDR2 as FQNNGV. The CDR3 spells CASSNNRVWTGELFF. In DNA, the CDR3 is TGTGCCAGCAGCAACAACAGGGTTTGGACCGGGGAGCTGTTTTTT.

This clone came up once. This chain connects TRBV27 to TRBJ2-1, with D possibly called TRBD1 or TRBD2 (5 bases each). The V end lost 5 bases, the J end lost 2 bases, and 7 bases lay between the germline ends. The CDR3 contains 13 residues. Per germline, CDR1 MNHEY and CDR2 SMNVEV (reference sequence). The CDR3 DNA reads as TGTGCCAGCAGTAGGGGACCCTACAATGAGCAGTTCTTC. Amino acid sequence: CASSRGPYNEQFF.

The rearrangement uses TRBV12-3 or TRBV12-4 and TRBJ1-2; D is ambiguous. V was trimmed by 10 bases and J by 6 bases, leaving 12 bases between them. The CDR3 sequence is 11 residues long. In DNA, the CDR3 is TGTGCCATCCGGACGGACGATGGCTACACCTTC. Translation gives CAIRTDDGYTF.

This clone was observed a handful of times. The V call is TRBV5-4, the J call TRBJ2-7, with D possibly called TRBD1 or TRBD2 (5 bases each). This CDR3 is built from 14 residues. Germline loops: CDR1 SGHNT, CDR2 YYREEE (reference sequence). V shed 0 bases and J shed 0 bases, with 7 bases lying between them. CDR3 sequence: CASSLEGSSYEQYF. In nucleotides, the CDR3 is TGTGCCAGCAGCTTGGAGGGGAGCTCCTACGAGCAGTACTTC.